This T cell receptor beta chain originates from a study of blood T cell repertoires in COVID-19. Original analysis: Scientists estimated how many nucleated cells there were by amplifying reference gene primers. Some clones are missing from TCRdb's copy, which holds only in-frame ones; the method was immunoSEQ multiplex PCR. V, J and clone size reflect that table, while D and trimming were determined from the DNA. The sample lists roughly 290,000 clones, nearly 90% occurring once. The CDR3 contains 16 residues. V was clipped by 5 bases and J by 3 bases, with 19 bases between them. Looked up from germline, CDR1 is SEHNR and CDR2 is FQNEAQ (reference sequence). This study enrolled people aged 18 to 89 from approximately 25 US geographic areas. Clinical history reported by participants formed the basis on which cohorts were assigned.

The sample comprised PBMCs or T cells enriched from blood (not recorded which). This TCR was sampled from a woman between 18 and 30 years old with acute COVID-19. J is TRBJ2-5 and V is TRBV7-9; D possibly corresponds to TRBD2 (6 bases). CDR3 bases: TGTGCCAGCAGCCGTACCCCCTCAGGGACTGAAGAGACCCAGTACTTC. Translation: CASSRTPSGTEETQYF.